This record looks at one T cell receptor (beta chain) sequence and its context. The sample holds many counts of this clonotype. It lacks a known antigen. No much larger clone exists at a distance of one base, and base qualities are not known. The CDR3 spans 13 residues, from the cysteine through the phenylalanine. Just CDR3 DNA is preserved here, 39 bases in frame from base 1. Taken from the germline V gene, the CDR1 and CDR2 loops are SNHLY and FYNNEI. At the junction V is shortened by 2 bases and J by 8 bases, with 9 bases in between. Library construction relied on multiplex PCR. Sequenced on an Illumina HiSeq 4000. To build TCR beta libraries, CDR3 regions were amplified by Arm-PCR using iRepertoire HTBI primers. Before sequencing, the PCR products underwent gel purification. The authors' pipeline ran thus. Across samples, 62 TRBV and 14 TRBJ segments were identified and used for gene usage analysis of CDR3 amino acid clonotypes. COPE and FqMerger were used to merge filtered high-quality paired reads into contigs. BLAST was used to align contigs to the IMGT TRBV, TRBD and TRBJ reference genes, and CDR3 was defined following IMGT. Clonotypes above 0.1% frequency were classified as highly expanded clones. Shannon entropy served as the measure of repertoire diversity, while the Gini coefficient captured V-J evenness. Clonotypes shared by more than one individual were considered public. TCRdb applied fastp at Q25 and MiXCR to the public reads, then kept only in-frame beta chains. Each record represents a unique CDR3 protein, reported with the most common genes and DNA among its rows. These V and J calls derive from TCRdb rather than the authors' analysis. Counted in this sample were about 470,000 distinct CDR3 sequences; about a fifth of them appeared once. 6.5% to 10% of the sample is taken by the ten largest.

These data originate in a study of regulatory T cells in long-lasting Graves disease (dated by TCRdb to about 2021). Background on the whole study: Persistent Graves' disease was defined as antithyroid drug treatment for over 5 years with persistently positive TSH receptor autoantibodies. Patients with persistent Graves' disease were compared with patients with newly diagnosed Graves' disease using TCR sequencing and RNA sequencing of peripheral blood. The study was conducted in China and was registered as a clinical trial. A total of around 35 samples underwent TCR sequencing, from about 13 patients with persistent Graves' disease and 20 patients with newly diagnosed Graves' disease. On average, persistent Graves' disease patients in the clinical cohort had been on antithyroid drugs for approximately 10 years. Overall study results and their limits: Compared with newly diagnosed patients, patients with persistent Graves' disease had lower TCR Shannon entropy and fewer highly expanded clones, which suggests clonal expansion. Persistent patients shared more public clonotypes among themselves (under 3,000) than newly diagnosed patients did (about 900). Because the primary lesion, thyroid tissue, could not be accessed, the study looked at peripheral blood alone. Preferential use of TRBV28, TRBJ1-2 and TRBJ2-5 was observed in persistent disease, whereas TRBV20-1 and TRBJ2-1 were favored in newly diagnosed disease. Only the TCR beta chain was sequenced and analyzed. As a limitation, the authors acknowledged that the small sample size may reduce accuracy.

The time point label for this specimen denotes: persistent/refractory GD, antithyroid drugs over 5 years with positive TRAb. For both TCR sequencing and RNA sequencing, RNA was extracted from PBMCs in TRIzol. The diagnosis of Graves' disease followed American Thyroid Association guidelines. The patients came from an endocrinology department in Xi'an, China. Each patient gave 9 to 10 milliliters of peripheral blood, collected in an EDTA anticoagulant tube. Ficoll Paque Plus density gradient separation was used to isolate PBMCs, and no further T cell sorting was done. An Agilent 2100 Bioanalyzer and agarose gel were used to check RNA quality, and a NanoDrop 2000 was used to measure RNA concentration.

This sample comprised peripheral blood mononuclear cells (PBMCs), obtained when the disease was refractory, from a patient treated with antithyroid drugs. This TCR derives from a female donor with Graves disease. The V and J segments used are TRBV2 and TRBJ2-2; no D gene is confidently identified. The sequence in DNA is TGTGCCAGCAGTGAAAGGAATTTGGGGGAGCTGTTTTTT. Its translation reads: CASSERNLGELFF.